This TCR beta chain was recorded in a study of blood T cell repertoires in COVID-19. Per the germline V gene, CDR1 is ENHRY and CDR2 is SYGVKD. Trimming at V came to 0 bases and at J to 0 bases, leaving 2 bases not matched to a gene. There are 17 residues in the CDR3. The data were produced by immunoSEQ multiplex PCR, yet TCRdb's version contains in-frame clones alone and is incomplete. The sample holds more than 120,000 clones, roughly 90% seen once. In this sample, this clone turned up once. Sequenced sample: peripheral blood. The chain has TRBV10-3 and TRBJ2-1; 10 bases are shared with TRBD2. The TCR comes from a woman between 50 and 59 years old with acute or convalescent COVID-19. The CDR3 nucleotides are TGTGCCATCAGTGAGTCGCCTAGCGGGAGCTCCTACAATGAGCAGTTCTTC. This translates into CAISESPSGSSYNEQFF.